The 32 T cell receptor beta chains in this list originate from one sample, sequenced in a study of T cell repertoires in cytomegalovirus infection. Their specific antigens are unknown. TCRdb reanalysed the reads using MiXCR and keeps one entry per CDR3 protein. The profile shows 140,000 to 150,000 distinct CDR3 sequences, roughly 32% of them singletons. Sequenced material: CD8+ T cells from cultured PBMCs, taken from culture after CMV antigen stimulation. The receptors come from a human donor in good health (CMV status not recorded). Some clones in this sample may be carry-over from other donors' samples.

This clonotype has a handful of counts. The chain has TRBV11-2 and TRBJ1-4; possible D gene TRBD1, 5 bases. The V gene's germline CDR1 is SGHAT and CDR2 FQNNGV. Trimming took 0 bases from V and 2 from J, leaving 10 bases between them. CDR3 length equals 16 residues. CDR3 DNA sequence: TGTGCCAGCAGCTTAGATTTTGAGGGGACTAATGAAAAACTGTTTTTT. Translation gives CASSLDFEGTNEKLFF. Complete variable domain (other parts from reference TRBV11-2 and TRBJ1-4): EAGVAQSPRYKIIEKRQSVAFWCNPISGHATLYWYQQILGQGPKLLIQFQNNGVVDDSQLPKDRFSAERLKGVDSTLKIQPAKLEDSAVYLCASSLDFEGTNEKLFFGSGTQLSVL.

This clonotype was seen many times. The rearrangement uses TRBV7-6 and TRBJ2-1, with TRBD1 matching over 7 bases. Germline lookup yields CDR1 SGHVS and CDR2 FNYEAQ. After removal of 1 base from V and 3 bases from J, the junction contained 9 bases not matched to a gene. The CDR3 loop spans 17 amino acids. The CDR3: CASSLEGSGGFYNEQFF. For the CDR3, the DNA is TGTGCCAGCAGCTTAGAAGGATCAGGGGGTTTCTACAATGAGCAGTTCTTC.

This clonotype was seen more than once but under ten times. The chain is built from TRBV2 and TRBJ2-1, with 12 bases matching TRBD2. After removal of 6 bases from V and 10 bases from J, the junction contained 10 bases not matched to a gene. The CDR3 is made up of 15 amino acids. Germline CDR1 SNHLY, CDR2 FYNNEI. CDR3 amino acids: CASSDPSGGAEEQFF. The CDR3 DNA sequence: TGTGCCAGCAGCGACCCTAGCGGGGGGGCCGAAGAGCAGTTCTTC.

This chain links TRBV4-1 with TRBJ2-2, with TRBD2 identical over 9 bases. J gave up 2 bases and V 2 bases, and 6 bases lay outside the gene matches. The CDR3 totals 17 residues. Germline V CDR1 and CDR2: MGHRA, YSYEKL. The CDR3 region has the DNA TGCGCCAGCAGCCAATCAGCGGGGGGATTAAACACCGGGGAGCTGTTTTTT. The encoded protein is CASSQSAGGLNTGELFF.

The chain carries TRBV20-1 and TRBJ2-3, with 12 bases aligning to TRBD2. Germline CDR1 DFQATT, CDR2 SNEGSKA (reference sequence). This CDR3 has 16 residues. The V segment lost 0 bases and the J segment 7 bases; nucleotides outside the gene matches: 8. The CDR3, as DNA: TGCAGTGCTAGAGATCTGGCTAGCGGGGGGGCCAATACGCAGTATTTT. Its protein is CSARDLASGGANTQYF.

This chain links TRBV28 with TRBJ2-1; the match to TRBD2 covers 7 bases. Germline values: CDR1 MDHEN, CDR2 SYDVKM. The CDR3 is 14 amino acids. The junction had 4 bases not matched to a gene; V was cut back by 8 bases and J by 0 bases. The CDR3 region is CASGGGSSYNEQFF. In nucleotides, the CDR3 is TGTGCCAGCGGGGGGGGGAGCTCCTACAATGAGCAGTTCTTC.

This clonotype was detected only a few times. The genes are TRBV6-1 and TRBJ2-1; 11 bases map to TRBD2. This CDR3 spans 15 amino acids. V gave up 4 bases and J gave up 4 bases; unmatched junction bases: 3. The germline V gene has CDR1 MNHNS and CDR2 SASEGT. The CDR3 DNA is TGTGCCAGCAGTGGTATAGCGGGGGGGTACAATGAGCAGTTCTTC. Protein product: CASSGIAGGYNEQFF.

The V gene is TRBV6-9, the J gene TRBJ2-7, with 7 nucleotides matching TRBD1. CDR3 length equals 14 residues. Germline V gives CDR1 MNHGY, CDR2 SVAAGI. The V segment lost 4 bases and the J segment 0 bases; nucleotides outside the gene matches: 3. The CDR3 DNA is TGTGCCAGCAGTTTGGACAGGATCTCCTACGAGCAGTACTTC. Its translation: CASSLDRISYEQYF.

J is TRBJ2-7 and V is TRBV29-1; 12 bases are shared with TRBD1. CDR3 length: 13 amino acids. The junction had 5 bases not matched to a gene; V was cut back by 6 bases and J by 5 bases. The V gene's germline CDR1 is SQVTM and CDR2 ANQGSEA. The CDR3 sequence is CSVMGQGADEQYF. The CDR3 nucleotides are TGCAGCGTCATGGGACAGGGGGCCGACGAGCAGTACTTC.

The V gene is TRBV29-1, the J gene TRBJ2-7; a possible D gene is TRBD1 (5 bases). V was shortened by 3 bases and J by 2 bases, with 11 bases between the two germline ends. This CDR3 comprises 13 residues. Germline CDR1 SQVTM, CDR2 ANQGSEA. CDR3 coding DNA: TGCAGCGTTGAGACAGCAAGGACCTACGAGCAGTACTTC. Translation: CSVETARTYEQYF.

The table lists this clonotype with many counts. The CDR3: CASTPGLGMANEKLFF. In DNA, the CDR3 is TGTGCCAGCACTCCCGGGTTGGGTATGGCTAATGAAAAACTGTTTTTT. The chain joins TRBV12-3 or TRBV12-4 to TRBJ1-4; D call uncertain. This CDR3 has 16 residues. V was cut by 7 bases and J by 3 bases, with 18 bases left in between.

This sequence joins TRBV5-6 and TRBJ1-1; TRBD1 matches at 7 bases. In germline, CDR1 is SGHDT, CDR2 YYEEEE. The trim removed 3 bases at V and 5 bases at J, leaving 7 bases unmatched. This CDR3 region has 14 residues. CDR3 DNA: TGTGCCAGCAGCTGGGGGGCAGGGGGGACTGAAGCTTTCTTT. Encoded protein: CASSWGAGGTEAFF.

This clonotype was detected ten times or more. This sequence joins TRBV10-3 and TRBJ1-1, with unresolved D. This CDR3 contains 12 residues. V was pared by 8 bases and J by 1 base, with 8 bases between. CDR1 is ENHRY, CDR2 SYGVKD, per germline. CDR3 amino acids: CAISRENTEAFF. In DNA form, the CDR3 reads TGTGCCATCTCACGGGAGAACACTGAAGCTTTCTTT.

This clonotype was recorded once. The J gene is TRBJ2-1, the V gene TRBV4-1; TRBD2 might be the D (5 bases). Trimming removed 0 bases at V and 2 bases at J, with 14 bases between. CDR1 is MGHRA, CDR2 YSYEKL, per germline. The CDR3 sequence is 17 residues long. CDR3 residues: CASSQDQRGLTYNEQFF. CDR3 DNA: TGCGCCAGCAGCCAAGATCAACGGGGTCTTACCTACAATGAGCAGTTCTTC.

There are a few counts of this clonotype. V is TRBV7-3 and J is TRBJ2-1; 11 bases align to TRBD2. The CDR3 length is 19 residues. The germline V gene has CDR1 SGHTA and CDR2 FQGTGA. J gave up 3 bases and V 1 base, and 11 bases lay outside the gene matches. The chain's CDR3 is CASSLKGLAGGPGYNEQFF. The CDR3 DNA reads as TGTGCCAGCAGCTTAAAAGGCCTAGCGGGGGGCCCGGGCTACAATGAGCAGTTCTTC.

The rearrangement uses TRBV29-1 and TRBJ2-7, with 8 bases matching TRBD2. The CDR3 is 14 amino acids. Germline-derived CDR1 and CDR2 are SQVTM and ANQGSEA. The junction had 9 bases not matched to a gene; V was cut back by 4 bases and J by 4 bases. CDR3 residues: CSVVWSGGLYEQYF. As DNA, the CDR3 is TGCAGCGTTGTTTGGTCGGGAGGGCTATACGAGCAGTACTTC.

This clonotype was observed a few times. This rearrangement joins TRBV2 to TRBJ2-7, with D maybe TRBD2 (7 bases). CDR1 is SNHLY, CDR2 FYNNEI, per germline. Trimming pared 7 bases from V and 0 bases from J, leaving 19 bases between. The CDR3 runs to 16 residues. CDR3 loop: CASTGGGGKSSYEQYF. The CDR3 DNA reads as TGTGCCAGCACGGGGGGAGGGGGAAAATCCTCCTACGAGCAGTACTTC.

This clonotype has just a few counts. The chain couples TRBV7-2 to TRBJ2-3, with D hard to call. The CDR3 covers 15 residues. Trimming removed 1 base at V and 3 bases at J, with 11 bases between. In germline, CDR1 is SGHTA, CDR2 FQGNSA. The CDR3 DNA reads as TGTGCCAGCAGCTTAGGACTCGCCGCGACAGATACGCAGTATTTT. Amino acids: CASSLGLAATDTQYF.

The CDR3 DNA sequence: TGTGCCAGCAGCTCCCCGGGACTAGCATGGGATACGCAGTATTTT. Residues: CASSSPGLAWDTQYF. This chain links TRBV7-6 with TRBJ2-3, with 9 bases that match TRBD2. The ends lost 4 bases at V and 6 bases at J; junction bases unmatched: 8. From germline, CDR1 is SGHVS and CDR2 FNYEAQ. This CDR3 is 15 amino acids long.

This clonotype turned up a few times. One end of the junction does not line up with germline, which may come from a read error. V gene TRBV7-9 combines with J gene TRBJ2-3; D is perhaps TRBD1 (6 bases). Germline lookup yields CDR1 SEHNR and CDR2 FQNEAQ (reference sequence). CDR3 size: 12 residues. The CDR3 region has the DNA TGTGCCAGCAGCCTAGGAGACAGGTACCTAAAATTT. This translates into CASSLGDRYLKF.

The chain carries TRBV15 and TRBJ2-1; D might be TRBD2 (5 bases). Germline CDR1 reads LNHNV; CDR2 reads YYDKDF (reference sequence). CDR3 size: 15 residues. V was pared by 2 bases and J by 0 bases, with 8 bases between. In nucleotides, the CDR3 is TGTGCCACCAGCAGAACGGGGAACTCCTACAATGAGCAGTTCTTC. Residues: CATSRTGNSYNEQFF.

V and J are TRBV12-3 or TRBV12-4 and TRBJ1-4; 7 bases are a match to TRBD1. The V gene end was trimmed by 6 bases and the J gene end by 8 bases; junction bases not matched to a gene: 9. CDR3 length equals 14 residues. CDR3 sequence: CASRNRDSNEKLFF. DNA for the CDR3: TGTGCCAGCAGAAACCGGGACAGTAACGAAAAACTGTTTTTT.

This clonotype came up a few times. The chain uses TRBV12-3 or TRBV12-4 and TRBJ1-1; possibly TRBD1 for D (5 bases). CDR3 length: 13 amino acids. Trimming left V 5 bases short and J 4 bases short, with 11 bases between. Here the CDR3 reads CASSDSRSTEAFF. The CDR3 nucleotides read TGTGCCAGCAGTGACAGTAGGAGCACTGAAGCTTTCTTT.

This clonotype was picked up many times. This chain joins TRBV11-2 and TRBJ1-1; maybe TRBD1 (5 bases). This CDR3 region has 13 residues. Germline assignment: CDR1 SGHAT and CDR2 FQNNGV. Trimming left V 5 bases short and J 4 bases short, with 11 bases between. This CDR3 reads CASSLGDPTEAFF. The CDR3 DNA is TGTGCCAGCAGCCTAGGGGATCCCACTGAAGCTTTCTTT.

In DNA, the CDR3 is TGTGCCAGCAGTTATTGGCAGAACACTGAAGCTTTCTTT. Protein: CASSYWQNTEAFF. The chain is built from TRBV6-2 or TRBV6-3 and TRBJ1-1; D remains ambiguous. The germline gives CDR1 MNHEY, CDR2 SVGEGT. There are 13 residues in the CDR3. V was shortened by 3 bases and J by 1 base, with 6 bases between the two germline ends.

This chain joins TRBV20-1 and TRBJ2-5; D is perhaps TRBD2 (5 bases). The V end lost 5 bases, the J end lost 2 bases, and 12 bases lay between the germline ends. The germline gives CDR1 DFQATT, CDR2 SNEGSKA (reference sequence). CDR3 size: 13 residues. As DNA, the CDR3 is TGCAGTGCTTCCAGGACTGGACAAGAGACCCAGTACTTC. As protein: CSASRTGQETQYF.

With respect to this clonotype: One end of the junction varies from germline; a read error may be responsible. The DNA for the CDR3 is TGTGCCAGCAGTTACTCGACCAGCGGGGGCACATATACGCAGTATTTT. The encoded protein is CASSYSTSGGTYTQYF. The chain links TRBV6-5 to TRBJ2-3, with 8 nucleotides matching TRBD2. The CDR3 contains 16 residues. The germline gives CDR1 MNHEY, CDR2 SVGAGI.

This rearrangement joins TRBV5-6 to TRBJ2-1; maybe TRBD1 (5 bases). Germline V gives CDR1 SGHDT, CDR2 YYEEEE. V dropped 3 bases and J dropped 1 base, with 11 bases sitting between them. CDR3 length equals 15 residues. This CDR3 reads CASSWGSPSYNEQFF. The DNA of the CDR3 is TGTGCCAGCAGCTGGGGCTCCCCTTCCTACAATGAGCAGTTCTTC.

This chain links TRBV24-1 with TRBJ1-1, with TRBD1 matching 8 bases. The CDR3 sequence is 18 residues long. The V segment lost 1 base and the J segment 1 base; nucleotides outside the gene matches: 10. Germline V gives CDR1 KGHDR, CDR2 SFDVKD. This CDR3 reads CATSDFIGQGAGNTEAFF. For the CDR3, the DNA is TGTGCCACCAGTGATTTTATTGGGCAGGGGGCTGGGAACACTGAAGCTTTCTTT.

On this clonotype itself: At one of its ends the junction is not consistent with the germline gene, which may arise from a read error. Here the CDR3 reads CTSSFLYGTGAGETQYF. The CDR3, as DNA: TGTACCAGCAGTTTTTTGTACGGGACAGGGGCGGGAGAGACCCAGTACTTC. J is TRBJ2-5 and V is TRBV12-3 or TRBV12-4; TRBD1 agrees at 10 bases. This CDR3 is built from 17 residues.

The chain joins TRBV5-6 to TRBJ2-7; TRBD1 agrees at 7 bases. The CDR3 covers 14 residues. The germline CDR1 and CDR2 sequences are SGHDT and YYEEEE. Unmatched junction bases numbered 3, after V lost 1 base and J lost 2 bases. CDR3 sequence (DNA): TGTGCCAGCAGCTTGTTCCAGGGGGCCTACGAGCAGTACTTC. Protein product: CASSLFQGAYEQYF.

This clonotype occurred a few times. A much larger clone lies one base from this, so it may be a read error. V gene TRBV12-3 or TRBV12-4 combines with J gene TRBJ2-3; 11 bases are a match to TRBD2. The CDR3 sequence is 15 residues long. Trimming cost V 6 bases and J 4 bases; bases outside gene matches: 6. The CDR3 sequence: CASSHLAGGADTQYF. The CDR3 nucleotides are TGTGCCAGCAGCCACCTAGCGGGGGGCGCAGATACGCAGTATTTT.